Listed below are T cell receptor beta chains from one sample, sequenced in a study of blood T cell repertoires in COVID-19. Produced via immunoSEQ multiplex PCR; TCRdb's table is partial and in-frame only. The sample has approximately 230,000 clones, approximately 90% seen once. Source material: PBMCs or T cells enriched from blood (not recorded which). Receptors were obtained from a woman between 18 and 29 years old who had recovered from COVID-19. Both conserved end residues are part of each CDR3. The D gene is left open where the match is weak. Not every row has a clone size; where given, it reads once, few, many or a size class.

.	TRBV7-2	.	TRBJ2-3	CASSWGSDTQYF	TGTGCCAGCAGTTGGGGCTCAGATACGCAGTATTTT
TRBD1	TRBV5-6	.	TRBJ1-1	CASSLGQVNTEAFF	TGTGCCAGCAGCCTGGGACAGGTGAACACTGAAGCTTTCTTT
.	TRBV3-1/TRBV3-2	.	TRBJ1-1	CASSQGHGTLGTEAFF	TGTGCCAGCAGCCAGGGACACGGGACGTTGGGCACTGAAGCTTTCTTT
TRBD1	TRBV12-3/TRBV12-4	.	TRBJ1-5	CATGTGSFLPQHF	TGTGCAACCGGGACAGGGTCCTTTTTGCCCCAGCATTTT
TRBD1	TRBV10-3	.	TRBJ1-5	CAISGQGGPNQPQHF	TGTGCCATCAGTGGACAGGGAGGACCCAATCAGCCCCAGCATTTT
.	TRBV7-2	.	TRBJ2-3	CASSTQAGSTDTQYF	TGTGCCAGCAGCACACAGGCCGGGAGCACAGATACGCAGTATTTT
.	TRBV3-1/TRBV3-2	.	TRBJ2-7	CASSQERGRVEQYF	TGTGCCAGCAGCCAAGAAAGGGGGAGGGTCGAGCAGTACTTC
.	TRBV3-1/TRBV3-2	.	TRBJ2-7	CASSPPGKGKSYEQYF	TGTGCCAGCAGCCCACCAGGTAAGGGGAAATCCTACGAGCAGTACTTC
TRBD1	TRBV5-1	.	TRBJ2-1	CASIPGTGAYNEQFF	TGCGCCAGCATCCCAGGGACAGGGGCCTACAATGAGCAGTTCTTC
.	TRBV6-4	.	TRBJ2-7	CASSDTGGFYEQYF	TGTGCCAGCAGTGATACGGGGGGCTTCTACGAGCAGTACTTC
.	TRBV27	.	TRBJ1-1	CASSLRSGNTEAFF	TGTGCCAGCAGTTTACGATCGGGGAACACTGAAGCTTTCTTT
TRBD1	TRBV27	.	TRBJ2-1	CASSLGQGLFNEQFF	TGTGCCAGCAGTTTAGGACAGGGCCTTTTCAATGAGCAGTTCTTC
.	TRBV12-3/TRBV12-4	.	TRBJ1-2	CASSRDSYGYTF	TGTGCCAGCAGTAGAGACAGCTATGGCTACACCTTC
.	TRBV18	.	TRBJ1-6	CASSLQGYNSPLHF	TGTGCCAGCTCACTACAGGGATATAATTCACCCCTCCACTTT
TRBD2	TRBV9	.	TRBJ2-1	CASSDPAPFKLAGDYNEQFF	TGTGCCAGCAGCGACCCGGCCCCATTCAAACTAGCGGGGGACTACAATGAGCAGTTCTTC
TRBD2	TRBV11-3	once	TRBJ2-2	CASSYPTSGGTGELFF	TGTGCCAGCAGCTACCCTACTAGCGGGGGGACCGGGGAGCTGTTTTTT
TRBD1	TRBV28	.	TRBJ2-7	CASSSSGQGAYEQYF	TGTGCCAGCAGTTCCTCGGGACAGGGGGCTTACGAGCAGTACTTC
TRBD1	TRBV27	.	TRBJ2-3	CASSQGTGGTDTQYF	TGTGCCAGCAGCCAGGGGACAGGGGGGACAGATACGCAGTATTTT
.	TRBV20-1	.	TRBJ2-7	CSAPGPYEQYF	TGCAGTGCCCCCGGTCCTTACGAGCAGTACTTC
TRBD2	TRBV5-1	.	TRBJ2-5	CASSYSGRYQETQYF	TGCGCCAGCAGCTATAGCGGGAGGTACCAAGAGACCCAGTACTTC
.	TRBV11-2	once	TRBJ2-3	CASSLVSLTDTQYF	TGTGCCAGCAGCTTAGTGTCCCTTACAGATACGCAGTATTTT
.	TRBV5-1	.	TRBJ2-3	CASSLKSNTDTQYF	TGCGCCAGCAGCTTAAAAAGCAACACAGATACGCAGTATTTT
.	TRBV2	.	TRBJ2-1	CASSVGRSYNEQFF	TGTGCCAGCAGTGTCGGGAGATCCTACAATGAGCAGTTCTTC
.	TRBV5-1	.	TRBJ2-5	CASSGASQETQYF	TGCGCCAGCAGCGGAGCCAGCCAAGAGACCCAGTACTTC
.	TRBV7-9	.	TRBJ1-6	CASSLSLNSPLHF	TGTGCCAGCAGCTTATCCCTTAATTCACCCCTCCACTTT
.	TRBV4-2	.	TRBJ2-7	CASSQGAGTYEQYF	TGTGCCAGCAGCCAAGGGGCAGGGACCTACGAGCAGTACTTC
TRBD1	TRBV7-2	.	TRBJ2-3	CASSPQGTGVGDTQYF	TGTGCCAGCAGCCCCCAGGGGACAGGGGTGGGAGATACGCAGTATTTT
.	TRBV5-1	.	TRBJ1-2	CASSLGQGSDYGYTF	TGCGCCAGCAGCTTGGGGCAGGGTTCCGACTATGGCTACACCTTC
TRBD1	TRBV7-9	few	TRBJ1-5	CASSQGGTDLNQPQHF	TGTGCCAGCAGCCAAGGGGGGACAGATCTTAATCAGCCCCAGCATTTT
.	TRBV27	.	TRBJ2-2	CASRPHHFGAGGELFF	TGTGCCAGCAGGCCTCACCACTTTGGGGCTGGCGGGGAGCTGTTTTTT
.	TRBV18	.	TRBJ1-1	CASSLTQDTESNTEAFF	TGTGCCAGCTCACTAACCCAAGACACCGAATCGAACACTGAAGCTTTCTTT
.	TRBV9	.	TRBJ2-2	CASSVGGGSPGELFF	TGTGCCAGCAGCGTAGGGGGGGGCTCACCCGGGGAGCTGTTTTTT
.	TRBV4-3	.	TRBJ2-1	CASSQYTDNEQFF	TGCGCCAGCAGCCAATATACAGACAATGAGCAGTTCTTC
.	TRBV28	.	TRBJ2-7	CASSLSSAAGYEQYF	TGTGCCAGCAGTTTATCTTCCGCCGCGGGCTACGAGCAGTACTTC
TRBD1	TRBV3-1/TRBV3-2	.	TRBJ1-2	CASRGGTGAHGYTF	TGTGCCAGCAGAGGGGGGACAGGGGCTCATGGCTACACCTTC
.	TRBV19	.	TRBJ2-7	CASSIGVRGTYEQYF	TGTGCCAGTAGTATAGGAGTCCGAGGGACCTACGAGCAGTACTTC
.	TRBV11-2	.	TRBJ1-5	CASSLKASVRNQPQHF	TGTGCCAGCAGCCTCAAAGCTTCCGTCAGGAATCAGCCCCAGCATTTT
.	TRBV18	.	TRBJ1-2	CASSRQGSMFGYTF	TGTGCCAGCTCACGGCAGGGAAGTATGTTCGGCTACACCTTC